This T cell receptor beta chain is from a study of blood T cell repertoires in COVID-19. As for the study in general: Acute and convalescent COVID-19 specimens originated in the United States, Italy and Spain. From T cells, B-cell-depleted T cells, or PBMCs came the material, which was cDNA or gDNA.

Participant ages covered about 18 to 100 years across 24 US areas. The germline V gene has CDR1 SGHAT and CDR2 FQNNGV. Trimming took off 4 bases at V and 5 bases at J, with 18 bases between the two ends. CDR3 length equals 15 residues. A few counts support this clone. Per the study methods: Scientists estimated how many nucleated cells there were by amplifying reference gene primers. Some clones are missing from TCRdb's copy, which holds only in-frame ones; the method was immunoSEQ multiplex PCR. V and J calls and clone size are given by that table; D and trimming were obtained from the DNA. The sample lists about 230,000 clones, just under 90% occurring once.

The chain employs TRBV11-2 and TRBJ2-7; maybe TRBD1 (8 bases). Material for sequencing was PBMCs or T cells enriched from blood (not recorded which). This TCR was sampled from a woman aged 25-40 years with acute COVID-19. In DNA form, the CDR3 reads TGTGCCAGCAGCTCAAACAGGGGGGGTTGGGACGAGCAGTACTTC. Translation: CASSSNRGGWDEQYF.